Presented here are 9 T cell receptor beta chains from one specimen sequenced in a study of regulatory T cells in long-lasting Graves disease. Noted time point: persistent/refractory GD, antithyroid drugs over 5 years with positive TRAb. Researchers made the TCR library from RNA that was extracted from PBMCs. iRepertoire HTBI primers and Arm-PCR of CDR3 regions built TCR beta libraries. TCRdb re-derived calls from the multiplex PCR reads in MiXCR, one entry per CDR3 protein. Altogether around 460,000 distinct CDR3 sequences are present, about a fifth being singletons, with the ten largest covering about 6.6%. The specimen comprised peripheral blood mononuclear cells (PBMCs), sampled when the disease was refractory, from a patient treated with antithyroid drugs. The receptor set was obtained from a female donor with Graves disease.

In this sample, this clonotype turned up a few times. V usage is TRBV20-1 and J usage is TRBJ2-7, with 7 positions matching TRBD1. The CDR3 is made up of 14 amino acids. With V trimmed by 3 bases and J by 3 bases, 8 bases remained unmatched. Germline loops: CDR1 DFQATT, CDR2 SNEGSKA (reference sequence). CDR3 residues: CSASGTAILYEQYF. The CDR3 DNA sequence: TGCAGTGCTAGCGGGACAGCTATCCTCTACGAGCAGTACTTC.

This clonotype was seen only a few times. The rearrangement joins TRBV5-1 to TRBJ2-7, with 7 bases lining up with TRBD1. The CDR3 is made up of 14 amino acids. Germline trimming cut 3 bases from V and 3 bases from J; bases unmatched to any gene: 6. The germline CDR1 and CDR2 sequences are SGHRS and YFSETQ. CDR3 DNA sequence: TGCGCCAGCAGCTCCGACCGACAGGGCTACGAGCAGTACTTC. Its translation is CASSSDRQGYEQYF.

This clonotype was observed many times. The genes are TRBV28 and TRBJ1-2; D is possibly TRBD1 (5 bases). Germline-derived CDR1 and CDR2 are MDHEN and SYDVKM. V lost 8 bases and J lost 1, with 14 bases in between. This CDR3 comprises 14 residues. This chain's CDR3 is CASLTVGGNYGYTF. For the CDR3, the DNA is TGTGCCAGCCTAACGGTGGGGGGTAACTATGGCTACACCTTC.

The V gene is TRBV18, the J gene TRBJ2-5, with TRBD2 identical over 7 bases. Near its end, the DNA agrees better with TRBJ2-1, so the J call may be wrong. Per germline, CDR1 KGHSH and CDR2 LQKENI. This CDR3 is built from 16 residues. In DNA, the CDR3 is TGTGCCAGCTCACCAGGAGGACTAGTTGGTTACAATGAGCAGTTCTTC. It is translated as CASSPGGLVGYNEQFF.

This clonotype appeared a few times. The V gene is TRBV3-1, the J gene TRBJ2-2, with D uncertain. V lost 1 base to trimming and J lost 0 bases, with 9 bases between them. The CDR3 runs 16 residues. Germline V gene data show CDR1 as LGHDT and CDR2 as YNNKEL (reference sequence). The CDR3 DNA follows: TGTGCCAGCAGCCAAGGCCCTAGTGCGAACACCGGGGAGCTGTTTTTT. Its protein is CASSQGPSANTGELFF. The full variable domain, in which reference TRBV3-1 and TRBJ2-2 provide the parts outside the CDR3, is DTAVSQTPKYLVTQMGNDKSIKCEQNLGHDTMYWYKQDSKKFLKIMFSYNNKELIINETVPNRFSPKSPDKAHLNLHINSLELGDSAVYFCASSQGPSANTGELFFGEGSRLTVL.

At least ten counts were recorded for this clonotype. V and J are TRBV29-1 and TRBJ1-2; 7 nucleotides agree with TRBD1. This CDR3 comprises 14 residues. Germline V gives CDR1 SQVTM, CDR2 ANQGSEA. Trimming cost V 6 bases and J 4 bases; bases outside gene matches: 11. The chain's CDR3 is CSVSGTADVYGYTF. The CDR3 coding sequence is TGCAGCGTCTCCGGGACAGCGGATGTCTATGGCTACACCTTC. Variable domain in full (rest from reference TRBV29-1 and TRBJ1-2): SAVISQKPSRDICQRGTSLTIQCQVDSQVTMMFWYRQQPGQSLTLIATANQGSEATYESGFVIDKFPISRPNLTFSTLTVSNMSPEDSSIYLCSVSGTADVYGYTFGSGTRLTVV.

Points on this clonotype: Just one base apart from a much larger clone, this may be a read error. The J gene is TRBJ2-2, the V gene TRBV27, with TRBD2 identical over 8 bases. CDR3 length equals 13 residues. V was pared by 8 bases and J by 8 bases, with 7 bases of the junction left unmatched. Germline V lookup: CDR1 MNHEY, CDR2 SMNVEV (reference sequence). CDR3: CASGPSGGGELFF. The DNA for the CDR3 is TGTGCCAGCGGTCCCAGCGGGGGAGGGGAGCTGTTTTTT.

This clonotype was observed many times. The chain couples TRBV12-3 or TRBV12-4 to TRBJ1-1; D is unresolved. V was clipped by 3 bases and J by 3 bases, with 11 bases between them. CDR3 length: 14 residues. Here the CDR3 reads CASSFAGWDTEAFF. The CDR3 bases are TGTGCCAGCAGTTTTGCTGGGTGGGACACTGAAGCTTTCTTT.

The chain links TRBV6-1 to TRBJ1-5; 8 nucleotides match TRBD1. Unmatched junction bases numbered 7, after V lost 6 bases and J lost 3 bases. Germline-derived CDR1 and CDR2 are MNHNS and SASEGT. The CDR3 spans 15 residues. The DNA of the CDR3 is TGTGCCAGCAGGGAACCGACAGGGGACAATCAGCCCCAGCATTTT. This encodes CASREPTGDNQPQHF.